These T cell receptor beta chains were read from a single sample in a study of T cell responses to AZD1222 COVID-19 vaccine. Repertoires were generated with immunoSEQ multiplex PCR, while TCRdb's copy carries only in-frame clones and drops some. The data hold roughly 80,000 clones, with roughly 86% observed a single time. The input for sequencing was peripheral blood, taken on day 0 of MenACWY control vaccination. Source of these receptors: an adult in good health. Each CDR3 is given with its conserved first and last residue. The order of the fields is clone size, D gene, J gene, V gene, CDR3 DNA, CDR3 protein. The D gene is left open where the match is weak. Size values are once, few and many counts, or a class for expanded clones, and some rows have none.

>.|.|TRBJ1-3|TRBV18
TGTGCCAGCTCACGACGAGGGTCCGGGACCTCACCTACCACGGGGGGAAACACCATATATTTT
CASSRRGSGTSPTTGGNTIYF
>.|TRBD1|TRBJ2-1|TRBV4-1
TGCGCCAGCAGCCGCCTTGCCGGGACAGGGGTTAATGAGCAGTTCTTC
CASSRLAGTGVNEQFF
>.|TRBD1|TRBJ1-2|TRBV15
TGTGCCACCAGCAGGCCCGGACAGGGGGCGCCTAACTATGGCTACACCTTC
CATSRPGQGAPNYGYTF
>.|.|TRBJ2-3|TRBV5-4
TGTGCCAGCAGCCCTTCTGGGGGCACAGATACGCAGTATTTT
CASSPSGGTDTQYF
>.|.|TRBJ1-2|TRBV5-6
TGTGCCAGCAGCTTTTCAGGGACTAACTATGGCTACACCTTC
CASSFSGTNYGYTF
>.|TRBD2|TRBJ2-5|TRBV3-1/TRBV3-2
TGTGCCAGCAGCCAAACTAGCGGTTACCAAGAGACCCAGTACTTC
CASSQTSGYQETQYF
>.|.|TRBJ2-5|TRBV2
TGTGCCAGCAGTAGGGACTCCCGGGAAGAGACCCAGTACTTC
CASSRDSREETQYF
>.|.|TRBJ1-1|TRBV12-3/TRBV12-4
TGTGCCAGCAGTGCAGTGAACACTGAAGCTTTCTTT
CASSAVNTEAFF
>few|.|TRBJ1-5|TRBV7-2
TGTGCCAGCAGCTTAGAAGAGGACCAGCCCCAGCATTTT
CASSLEEDQPQHF
>once|.|TRBJ1-1|TRBV28
TGTGCCAGCAGCCTCACTACACTGAACACTGAAGCTTTCTTT
CASSLTTLNTEAFF
>.|.|TRBJ2-1|TRBV19
TGTGCCAGTAGTATAGATTCAACTACCTTCTTCTTC
CASSIDSTTFFF
>.|.|TRBJ2-3|TRBV6-5
TGTGCCAGCATGGCCCCGGGACCGACCACGAAGACGCAGTATTTT
CASMAPGPTTKTQYF
>.|.|TRBJ1-1|TRBV30
TGTGCCTGGAGGCTAATTGATGAAGCTTTCTTT
CAWRLIDEAFF
>.|.|TRBJ1-2|TRBV30
TGTGCCTGGACCCTACCCCCGGGTGGGGGGATCTATGGCTACACCTTC
CAWTLPPGGGIYGYTF
>.|.|TRBJ2-3|TRBV20-1
TGCAGTGCTAGTACCCAAAGGGGTGCGGATACGCAGTATTTT
CSASTQRGADTQYF
>.|TRBD2|TRBJ2-1|TRBV7-9
TGTGCCAGCAGCTTACGGAGGGGAGCGGGGATAAATGAGCAGTTCTTC
CASSLRRGAGINEQFF
>.|.|TRBJ1-5|TRBV27
TGTGCCAGCAGTTTCAGGGATAATCAGCCCCAGCATTTT
CASSFRDNQPQHF
>.|TRBD2|TRBJ2-1|TRBV15
TGTGCCACCAGCAGAGATGATTCCGTACTAGCGGGGGGGCGAGTACCGTTCTTC
CATSRDDSVLAGGRVPFF
>.|.|TRBJ2-1|TRBV4-3
TGCGCCAGCAGCCAAGATCGGGGGTACAATGAGCAGTTCTTC
CASSQDRGYNEQFF
>few|.|TRBJ1-1|TRBV10-3
TGTGCCATCAGTCCAATCGGGGCGAGGGACACTGAAGCTTTCTTT
CAISPIGARDTEAFF
>.|.|TRBJ2-5|TRBV7-6
TGTGCCAGCAGCTTTACGCTTGGCAGCCAAGAGACCCAGTACTTC
CASSFTLGSQETQYF
>once|.|TRBJ1-5|TRBV3-1/TRBV3-2
TGTGCCAGCAGCCAAGCTGGTGTCAATCAGCCCCAGCATTTT
CASSQAGVNQPQHF
>.|TRBD1|TRBJ1-5|TRBV6-2/TRBV6-3
TGTGCCAGCAGTTCGGACAGGAGCTATAGCAATCAGCCCCAGCATTTT
CASSSDRSYSNQPQHF
>.|.|TRBJ1-6|TRBV7-8
TGTGCCAGCAGCTTAGGGTCTTATGCAAACTCCTATAATTCACCCCTCCACTTT
CASSLGSYANSYNSPLHF
>.|TRBD1|TRBJ1-1|TRBV5-1
TGCGCCAGCAGCCTATCGGGACAGGGAAACACTGAAGCTTTCTTT
CASSLSGQGNTEAFF
>.|TRBD2|TRBJ2-3|TRBV3-1/TRBV3-2
TGTGCCAGCAACTTAGGACTAGCGTGGGGCGCAGATACGCAGTATTTT
CASNLGLAWGADTQYF
>.|TRBD1|TRBJ1-2|TRBV18
TGTGCCAGCTCACCTCAGGGGGCGAGGGGCTACACCTTC
CASSPQGARGYTF